A selection of T cell receptor beta chains follows, all from one sample in a study of cytomegalovirus exposure and HLA in healthy donors. This table comes from immunoSEQ multiplex PCR, and its TCRdb copy is limited to in-frame clones, with some not included. The table has fewer than 45,000 clones, 80% seen once; the top ten hold 6%. Specimen: PBMCs. All receptors come from a male donor in good health and CMV-seronegative. Both conserved end residues are trimmed from each CDR3. The order of the fields is clone size, V gene, CDR3 protein. The size field is filled for only some rows; it gives once, few, many or a size class.

>NA|TRBV18
ASSAREHEKLF
>NA|TRBV5-4
ASSDRDYEQY
>once|TRBV9
ASSVGGVRTGELF
>NA|TRBV9
ASSARRGRETQY
>NA|TRBV11-2
ASSLWGGETQY
>once|TRBV19
ASSLQGRQPQH
>NA|TRBV6-1
ASPRTQNTGELF
>NA|TRBV11-1
ASSLVRNTEAF
>NA|TRBV6-4
ASSLDRGETQY
>NA|TRBV5-6
ASSSSGRVTGELF
>NA|TRBV2
ARRSRTGTRDGYT
>NA|TRBV27
ASSFGGQRGDTGELF
>NA|TRBV6-8
ASSYSKGRNSPLH
>few|TRBV6-1
ASLMTANYGYT
>NA|TRBV30
AWTPSLAGDTQY
>NA|TRBV19
ASSTGGINYEQY
>NA|TRBV7-9
ASSPGTGEAGVQY
>NA|TRBV28
ASSSKLAGTYNEQF
>few|TRBV28
ASSVDRAGEKLF
>NA|TRBV28
ASSRRRVDQPQH
>NA|TRBV6-1
ASSERGSGNTIY
>NA|TRBV7-3
ASSHDRNTEAF
>NA|TRBV9
ASSRTDRDNQPQH
>NA|TRBV7-9
ASNSQGVMNTEAF
>NA|TRBV6-1
ATRWAGGEQY
>NA|TRBV6-5
ASRTGRYEQY
>few|TRBV15
ATSRDTPWGGQETQY
>few|TRBV27
ASSQRGSNVGEQY
>NA|TRBV5-1
ASREHETQY
>NA|TRBV29-1
SGAEDRGGYT
>once|TRBV7-3
ASSSGLAGEQY
>NA|TRBV6-1
ASSEVTGVQAF
>NA|TRBV5-1
ASSLGRDTEAF
>NA|TRBV27
ASSPPGRGGYNEQF
>NA|TRBV2
ASSQMGLAGYNEQF
>once|TRBV5-4
ASSQLARQETQY
>few|TRBV27
ASSLSGQMNTEAF
>few|TRBV6-1
ASSGGLAGRTQCEQY
>NA|TRBV6-5
ASSYELQGDYGYT
>NA|TRBV5-1
ASSPPDRTYEQY
>NA|TRBV30
AWSLAGTGVWETQY
>NA|TRBV5-1
ASRRQDGTEKLF
>NA|TRBV5-3
ARSLGASSYEQY
>NA|TRBV9
ASSAGLTGLGYT
>NA|TRBV6-6
ASSYPSGRAGDTQY
>NA|TRBV9
ASSSEGGRITEAF
>NA|TRBV30
AWSRGDTEAF
>NA|TRBV7-6
ASRSGGAHTEAF
>NA|TRBV6-1
ASSDAGSGWGNQPQH
>NA|TRBV2
ASRGQGASYEQY
>NA|TRBV7-2
ASSLARATDTQY
>NA|TRBV10-3
ASSSGGAYEQY
>NA|TRBV5-1
ASSETGTSGGTTDTQY
>NA|TRBV7-2
ASSRDTFSTNEKLF
>NA|TRBV28
ASSPGGRDSNQPQH